This T cell receptor beta chain was sequenced for a study of blood T cell repertoires in COVID-19. This table comes from immunoSEQ multiplex PCR, and its TCRdb copy is limited to in-frame clones, with some not included. The sample contains around 500,000 clones, approximately 83% of which appear only once. This CDR3 is built from 15 residues. CDR1 and CDR2 (germline): LGHDT, YNNKEL (reference sequence). Trimming shortened V by 4 bases and J by 1 base, and 12 bases separated the two germline ends. This receptor was taken from a human donor in a cohort sampled during active COVID-19. The chain links TRBV3-1 (or the pseudogene TRBV3-2) to TRBJ2-3; unclear D gene. Sample: peripheral blood. CDR3 in DNA: TGTGCCAGCAGCCTCGGAGAGGAAGGCACAGATACGCAGTATTTT. As protein: CASSLGEEGTDTQYF.